Shown below are 3 T cell receptor beta chains from a single sample sequenced in a study of blood T cells in healthy people across ages. The second PCR ran about 6 to 12 cycles with a sample-barcoded 5' primer and J-beta primers. TCRdb reprocessed the 5' RACE reads with MiXCR, giving one entry per CDR3 protein. The data show approximately 1,000,000 distinct CDR3 sequences, under 45% seen once. Sample: blood. Every receptor here comes from a woman in her fifties or sixties in good health.

This chain's CDR3 is CSAGLAGGPWGLETQYF. In DNA, the CDR3 is TGCAGTGCTGGACTAGCGGGAGGGCCTTGGGGTTTGGAGACCCAGTACTTC. This chain links TRBV20-1 with TRBJ2-5; TRBD2 matches 15 bases. After removal of 5 bases from V and 5 bases from J, the junction contained 12 bases not matched to a gene. This CDR3 spans 17 amino acids. Germline-derived CDR1 and CDR2 are DFQATT and SNEGSKA (reference sequence).

V gene TRBV20-1 combines with J gene TRBJ2-3; maybe TRBD2 (6 bases). Germline CDR1 DFQATT, CDR2 SNEGSKA (reference sequence). The CDR3 contains 18 residues. Trimming pared 0 bases from V and 0 bases from J, leaving 19 bases between. The DNA of the CDR3 is TGCAGTGCTAGAGATGTGTTTTTTGCGGGACTTAGCACAGATACGCAGTATTTT. Its protein product is CSARDVFFAGLSTDTQYF.

This clonotype has more than one count but fewer than ten. The chain uses TRBV7-3 and TRBJ2-1; TRBD2 matches 9 bases. Germline CDR1 and CDR2: SGHTA and FQGTGA. The junction had 3 bases not matched to a gene; V was cut back by 4 bases and J by 5 bases. The CDR3 contains 14 residues. The CDR3 spells CASSSSGTNNEQFF. CDR3 nucleotide sequence: TGTGCCAGCAGCTCTAGCGGGACCAACAATGAGCAGTTCTTC.